Listed here are 7 T cell receptor beta chains from one sample, sequenced in a study of T cells in Graves' hyperthyroidism and ophthalmopathy (dated by TCRdb to the late 2010s). Library method: multiplex PCR. For sequencing, an Illumina HiSeq 2000 was employed. The TCR beta CDR3 regions were amplified from RNA transcripts. For the first round of RT-PCR on the TCR CDR3, the HTBI primer set was used together with the Qiagen OneStep RT-PCR kit. TCRdb itself trimmed the public reads at Q25 with fastp, ran MiXCR and retained productive beta chains. One record per CDR3 amino acid sequence lists the most common genes and DNA. For this sample the table gives about 610,000 distinct CDR3 sequences, of which roughly 16% were detected only once. Approximately 3.5% of the sample rests with the top ten. The sequenced material came from blood. Every receptor here comes from a woman between 40 and 50 years old with Graves' ophthalmopathy.

This clonotype was observed at least ten times. The chain joins TRBV29-1 to TRBJ2-3, with 12 bases lining up with TRBD2. The germline gives CDR1 SQVTM, CDR2 ANQGSEA. The CDR3 runs 16 residues. V shed 7 bases and J 6 bases; nucleotides not matched to a gene: 14. As DNA, the CDR3 is TGCAGCGCCCGATACGCTAGCGGGGGGGCGTGGGATACGCAGTATTTT. This gives the protein CSARYASGGAWDTQYF.

This clonotype was seen ten or more times. This chain links TRBV28 with TRBJ2-7; no definite D call. CDR1 MDHEN and CDR2 SYDVKM come from the germline V gene. The CDR3 runs to 14 residues. V lost 2 bases and J lost 5, with 13 bases in between. CDR3 in DNA: TGTGCCAGCAGTTTAGGCGGCCTTGGCCACGAGCAGTACTTC. Amino acid sequence: CASSLGGLGHEQYF.

V and J are TRBV3-1 and TRBJ2-1; the D gene is possibly TRBD1 (6 bases). Trimming shortened V by 4 bases and J by 7 bases, and 29 bases separated the two germline ends. This CDR3 comprises 19 residues. Germline loops: CDR1 LGHDT, CDR2 YNNKEL (reference sequence). Written as DNA, the CDR3 is TGTGCCAGCAGCCCCTCCGGGTTTCAAGGGGGTATCTTGGGAAATGAGCAGTTCTTC. Translation gives CASSPSGFQGGILGNEQFF.

This clonotype has only a few counts. The genes are TRBV7-2 and TRBJ2-7; D is uncertain. This CDR3 spans 14 amino acids. V dropped 2 bases and J dropped 4 bases, with 12 bases sitting between them. Germline CDR1 reads SGHTA; CDR2 reads FQGNSA. The CDR3 DNA follows: TGTGCCAGCAGCTTAAATCCTCCCCCTTACGAGCAGTACTTC. Translation: CASSLNPPPYEQYF.

The chain links TRBV4-1 to TRBJ2-7; 12 nucleotides line up with TRBD2. V was pared by 1 base and J by 6 bases, with 4 bases of the junction left unmatched. CDR1 is MGHRA and CDR2 is YSYEKL in the germline V gene. This CDR3 spans 15 amino acids. The CDR3 spells CASSQAGTSGFEQYF. DNA for the CDR3: TGCGCCAGCAGCCAAGCCGGGACTAGCGGGTTCGAGCAGTACTTC.

This clonotype came up many times. The chain employs TRBV18 and TRBJ1-3, with D perhaps TRBD1 (6 bases). This CDR3 region has 16 residues. V dropped 3 bases and J dropped 4 bases, with 16 bases sitting between them. Germline V gene data show CDR1 as KGHSH and CDR2 as LQKENI. CDR3 loop: CASSPYQGKSGNTIYF. The CDR3 DNA reads TGTGCCAGCTCACCGTACCAGGGGAAGAGCGGAAACACCATATATTTT.

With regard to this clonotype: The junction departs from germline at one end; a sequencing error may be responsible. The V call is TRBV6-1, the J call TRBJ2-1, with D possibly TRBD1 on 5 matching bases. This CDR3 comprises 16 residues. The germline CDR1 and CDR2 sequences are MNHNS and SASEGT. CDR3 sequence (DNA): TGTGCCGGCAGTGAAAGTCTGGGGCCTGGGTACAATGAGCAGTTCTTC. This codes for CAGSESLGPGYNEQFF.